The source of this T cell receptor (beta chain) is a study of cytotoxic CD8 clonotypes in ibrutinib-treated CLL. Libraries were prepared by immunoSEQ multiplex PCR; TCRdb keeps only in-frame clonotypes and omits some of them. The profile shows around 200,000 clones, 70% of them singletons. With respect to this clone: Its specificity is unknown.

Findings of the study overall: Sustained-remission patients were sampled at different times than progressing patients were. Clonality was higher at baseline than in age-matched healthy donors and tracked circulating CD8+ T-cell counts.

CDR1 GTSNPN and CDR2 SVGIG come from the germline V gene (reference sequence). This CDR3 contains 15 residues. The trim removed 5 bases at V and 3 bases at J, leaving 8 bases unmatched. The TCR sequence derives from a human donor with chronic lymphocytic leukemia. V is TRBV30 and J is TRBJ1-5; the match to TRBD1 covers 9 bases. The sequences come from PBMCs, collected after 12 months of ibrutinib treatment. In DNA, the CDR3 is TGTGCCTGGGATCCCTACAGGGGGCTCAATCAGCCCCAGCATTTT. It is translated as CAWDPYRGLNQPQHF.